The present entry profiles one TCR beta chain with its context. The antigen remains unidentified. The data stem from a study of T cells in localized non-small cell lung cancer. Study results and caveats: Of the tissues analyzed, uninvolved adjacent lung showed maximal T cell clonality, greater than tumor. Without multi-region sequencing, intratumor heterogeneity could not be excluded.

CDR3 length: 16 amino acids. Profiling relied on immunoSEQ multiplex PCR, and the TCRdb table lists in-frame clones only, not all of them. The sample records about 47,000 clones, 86% being singletons. This TCR came from a man aged 40-75 years with stage II lung adenocarcinoma. The genes are TRBV21-1 and TRBJ1-1; the D call TRBD1 from the table was never checked on the DNA. TRBV21-1 is designated a pseudogene. The sample consisted of PBMCs, taken before any cancer treatment. The CDR3 nucleotides read TGTGCCAGCAGCACCCCGGAACGGGACAGGGACAATGAAGCTTTCTTT. This sequence encodes CASSTPERDRDNEAFF.